Below are 15 T cell receptor beta chains sequenced from a single sample in a study of response to subunit inactivated influenza vaccine. TCRdb reanalysed the RT-PCR reads using MiXCR and keeps one entry per CDR3 protein. The table has just over 300,000 distinct CDR3 sequences, 21% seen once. Sequencing was performed on PBMCs from blood, taken about 19 months after vaccination. These receptor sequences come from a man aged 50-75 years who received an inactivated influenza vaccine.

In DNA, the CDR3 is TGTGCCTGGACCAGGGAGGGAATTTACAATGAGCAGTTCTTC. It codes for CAWTREGIYNEQFF. The chain couples TRBV30 to TRBJ2-1; 7 nucleotides agree with TRBD2. The trim removed 4 bases at V and 4 bases at J, leaving 7 bases unmatched. The germline gives CDR1 GTSNPN, CDR2 SVGIG (reference sequence). The CDR3 extends over 14 amino acids.

A few counts support this clonotype. This chain joins TRBV7-2 and TRBJ1-2; D not certain. V lost 1 base and J 7 bases, leaving 13 bases between the germline ends. The germline V gene encodes CDR1 SGHTA and CDR2 FQGNSA. The length of the CDR3 is 14 residues. DNA for the CDR3: TGTGCCAGCAGCTTAGGCGGGAGTTCAGCTGGCTACACCTTC. It codes for CASSLGGSSAGYTF.

This clonotype came up many times. This sequence joins TRBV6-1 and TRBJ2-1; a weak D match, TRBD2 (5 bases). The CDR3 covers 15 residues. Trimming took off 7 bases at V and 0 bases at J, with 13 bases between the two ends. The germline gives CDR1 MNHNS, CDR2 SASEGT. CDR3 bases: TGTGCCAGCACCGAAATGGCGGGCTCCTACAATGAGCAGTTCTTC. Amino acid sequence: CASTEMAGSYNEQFF.

V is TRBV4-1 and J is TRBJ2-4; 8 nucleotides line up with TRBD2. Losses at the gene ends were 3 bases for V and 0 bases for J; bases not matched to a gene: 4. The CDR3 sequence is 16 residues long. The germline gives CDR1 MGHRA, CDR2 YSYEKL. The CDR3 DNA follows: TGCGCCAGCAGCCAGGTAGCGGGGCTAGCCAAAAACATTCAGTACTTC. It translates to CASSQVAGLAKNIQYF.

The table lists this clonotype with many counts. The chain employs TRBV20-1 and TRBJ1-2; D uncertain. Germline loops: CDR1 DFQATT, CDR2 SNEGSKA (reference sequence). V dropped 3 bases and J dropped 2 bases, with 13 bases sitting between them. The CDR3 totals 14 residues. The CDR3 sequence: CSASAAVGNYGYTF. Here the CDR3 DNA reads TGCAGTGCTAGTGCGGCGGTGGGGAACTATGGCTACACCTTC.

This chain connects TRBV6-2 or TRBV6-3 to TRBJ1-6; the D gene is possibly TRBD1 (6 bases). V lost 0 bases and J lost 7, with 16 bases in between. The CDR3 sequence is 17 residues long. Per the germline V gene, CDR1 is MNHEY and CDR2 is SVGEGT. CDR3 sequence (DNA): TGTGCCAGCAGTTACTCGACAGGCGGCTCTCCGAATTCACCCCTCCACTTT. As protein: CASSYSTGGSPNSPLHF.

The rearrangement uses TRBV7-2 and TRBJ2-7; 7 bases agree with TRBD1. Germline CDR1 reads SGHTA; CDR2 reads FQGNSA. V shed 4 bases and J 0 bases; nucleotides not matched to a gene: 3. CDR3 length equals 14 residues. The CDR3 DNA sequence: TGTGCCAGCAGCTCGACAGGGTTCTCCTACGAGCAGTACTTC. This translates into CASSSTGFSYEQYF. The full variable domain, completed using reference TRBV7-2 and TRBJ2-7, is GAGVSQSPSNKVTEKGKDVELRCDPISGHTALYWYRQSLGQGLEFLIYFQGNSAPDKSGLPSDRFSAERTGGSVSTLTIQRTQQEDSAVYLCASSSTGFSYEQYFGPGTRLTVT.

The chain recombines TRBV21-1 with TRBJ1-2. TRBV21-1 constitutes a pseudogene. The CDR3 is 14 amino acids. The CDR3 reads CASTMRPKKPGYTF. For the CDR3, the DNA is TGTGCCAGCACCATGCGGCCCAAGAAGCCCGGCTACACCTTC.

Written as DNA, the CDR3 is TGTGCCAGCTCACCCGGCCAGGCGTCGAACACCGGGGAGCTGTTTTTT. Its translation is CASSPGQASNTGELFF. J is TRBJ2-2 and V is TRBV18; D not resolved. The CDR3 is 16 residues long. V was shortened by 3 bases and J by 0 bases, with 11 bases between the two germline ends. Germline-derived CDR1 and CDR2 are KGHSH and LQKENI.

This clonotype was seen a handful of times. The chain employs TRBV10-3 and TRBJ2-1; 11 nucleotides align to TRBD2. V lost 5 bases, J lost 2 bases, and 2 bases stayed unmatched. The CDR3 is 15 residues long. CDR1 and CDR2 (germline): ENHRY, SYGVKD. This chain's CDR3 is CAISLSGGAYNEQFF. CDR3 bases: TGTGCCATCAGTCTTAGCGGGGGGGCCTACAATGAGCAGTTCTTC.

This clonotype has only a few counts. The chain carries TRBV7-2 and TRBJ2-7, with 8 bases matching TRBD1. The CDR3 consists of 15 residues. Germline V gene sequence: CDR1 SGHTA, CDR2 FQGNSA. V lost 1 base and J lost 0; bases outside the gene matches: 2. The CDR3 protein is CASSLVGQGSYEQYF. In DNA, the CDR3 is TGTGCCAGCAGCTTAGTAGGACAGGGCTCCTACGAGCAGTACTTC.

The V gene is TRBV11-2, the J gene TRBJ2-2; possible D gene TRBD1, 5 bases. CDR3 length equals 16 residues. The V gene's germline CDR1 is SGHAT and CDR2 FQNNGV. Deletions cut 5 bases from V and 0 bases from J, with 13 bases between. The CDR3 bases are TGTGCCAGCAGCCTGACAGTGACCGCGAACACCGGGGAGCTGTTTTTT. Its translation is CASSLTVTANTGELFF. Complete variable domain (other parts from reference TRBV11-2 and TRBJ2-2): EAGVAQSPRYKIIEKRQSVAFWCNPISGHATLYWYQQILGQGPKLLIQFQNNGVVDDSQLPKDRFSAERLKGVDSTLKIQPAKLEDSAVYLCASSLTVTANTGELFFGEGSRLTVL.

This clonotype showed up many times. This chain joins TRBV29-1 and TRBJ2-6, with D perhaps matching TRBD1 (6 bases). The V end was cut by 4 bases, the J end by 0 bases, with 16 bases between. Germline V gene lookup returns CDR1 SQVTM and CDR2 ANQGSEA. This CDR3 contains 17 residues. The CDR3 here is CSVATGQALSGANVLTF. CDR3 DNA sequence: TGCAGCGTTGCAACGGGACAAGCCCTCTCTGGGGCCAACGTCCTGACTTTC.

The rearrangement joins TRBV5-4 to TRBJ2-5; TRBD2 is a possible D gene (7 bases). Germline CDR1 SGHNT, CDR2 YYREEE (reference sequence). The ends were cut back, 0 bases at V and 5 bases at J, with 14 bases in the middle. The CDR3 covers 15 residues. CDR3 DNA sequence: TGTGCCAGCAGCTTGGCCGGACTAGGGGGGGAGACCCAGTACTTC. It encodes CASSLAGLGGETQYF.

The V call is TRBV3-1, the J call TRBJ2-7; no reliable D call. Germline CDR1 is LGHDT and CDR2 is YNNKEL (reference sequence). V was trimmed by 6 bases and J by 7 bases, leaving 13 bases between them. This CDR3 is 12 amino acids long. CDR3 in amino acids: CASSLDPREQYF. The CDR3 bases are TGTGCCAGCAGTCTAGACCCACGGGAGCAGTACTTC.